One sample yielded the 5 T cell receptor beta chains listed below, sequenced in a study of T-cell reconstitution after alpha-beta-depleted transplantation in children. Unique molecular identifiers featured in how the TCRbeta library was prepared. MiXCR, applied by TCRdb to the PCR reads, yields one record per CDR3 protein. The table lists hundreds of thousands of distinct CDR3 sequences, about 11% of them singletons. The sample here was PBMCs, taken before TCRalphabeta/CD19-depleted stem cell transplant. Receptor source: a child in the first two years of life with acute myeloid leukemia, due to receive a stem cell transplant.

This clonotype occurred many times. The CDR3 reads CASSLVYRGSPLHF. Here the CDR3 DNA reads TGTGCCAGCAGCTTAGTTTACAGGGGTTCACCCCTCCACTTT. The chain employs TRBV7-2 and TRBJ1-6; 7 positions match TRBD1. CDR3 size: 14 residues. Unmatched junction bases numbered 3, after V lost 1 base and J lost 9 bases. CDR1 and CDR2 (germline): SGHTA, FQGNSA.

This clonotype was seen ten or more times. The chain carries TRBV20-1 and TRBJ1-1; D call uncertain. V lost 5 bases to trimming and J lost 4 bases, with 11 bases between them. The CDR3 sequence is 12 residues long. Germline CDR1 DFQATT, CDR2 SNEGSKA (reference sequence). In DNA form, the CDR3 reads TGCAGTGCTGGCTCAAAATCCACTGAAGCTTTCTTT. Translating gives CSAGSKSTEAFF.

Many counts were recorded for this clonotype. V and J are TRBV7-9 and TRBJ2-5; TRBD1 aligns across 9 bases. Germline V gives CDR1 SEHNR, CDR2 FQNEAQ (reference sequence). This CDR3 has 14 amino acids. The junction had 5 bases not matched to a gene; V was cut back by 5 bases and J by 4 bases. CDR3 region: CASSQLTGGETQYF. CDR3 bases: TGTGCCAGCAGCCAACTGACAGGGGGAGAGACCCAGTACTTC. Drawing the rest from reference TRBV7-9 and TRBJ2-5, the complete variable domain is DTGVSQNPRHKITKRGQNVTFRCDPISEHNRLYWYRQTLGQGPEFLTYFQNEAQLEKSRLLSDRFSAERPKGSFSTLEIQRTEQGDSAMYLCASSQLTGGETQYFGPGTRLLVL.

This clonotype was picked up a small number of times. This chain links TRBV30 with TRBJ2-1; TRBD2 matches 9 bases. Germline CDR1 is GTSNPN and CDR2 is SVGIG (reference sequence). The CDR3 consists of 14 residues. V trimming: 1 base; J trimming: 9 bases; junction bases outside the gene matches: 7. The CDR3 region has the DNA TGTGCCTGGAGTGGGTCGCGACTAGCGGCTGAGCAGTTCTTC. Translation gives CAWSGSRLAAEQFF.

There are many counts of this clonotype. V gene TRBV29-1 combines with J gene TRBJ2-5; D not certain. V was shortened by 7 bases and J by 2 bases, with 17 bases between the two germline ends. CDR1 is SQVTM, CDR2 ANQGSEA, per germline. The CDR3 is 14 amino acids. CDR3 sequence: CSAGPYGRQETQYF. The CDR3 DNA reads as TGCAGCGCTGGCCCTTATGGGCGGCAAGAGACCCAGTACTTC.